These T cell receptor beta chains were read from a single sample in a study of metastatic and nonmetastatic thyroid tumors. Using MiXCR, TCRdb reanalyzed the PCR reads. The sample shows approximately 50,000 clones, about 4.3% of them seen only once. Sequencing was performed on blood. Receptors originate from a female donor with papillary thyroid cancer or a benign thyroid nodule (not recorded which). Some clones in this sample may be carry-over from other donors' samples. Both conserved end residues are part of each CDR3.

v_call: TRBV5-1
j_call: TRBJ1-6
cdr3_aa: CASSLENLNSPLHF

v_call: TRBV7-9
j_call: TRBJ2-7
cdr3_aa: CASSSPQGLSSYEQYF

v_call: TRBV4-2
j_call: TRBJ2-3
cdr3_aa: CASSQVSGGGQYF

v_call: TRBV7-2
j_call: TRBJ2-7
cdr3_aa: CASSSGGGSSYEQYF

v_call: TRBV9
j_call: TRBJ2-5
cdr3_aa: CASSVGQNQETQYF

v_call: TRBV11-3
j_call: TRBJ2-3
cdr3_aa: CASSSRLAGNPTDTQYF

v_call: TRBV28
j_call: TRBJ1-5
cdr3_aa: CDSSPRDRAGYQPQNF

v_call: TRBV28
j_call: TRBJ2-7
cdr3_aa: CASSPPGQGDYEQYF

v_call: TRBV12-3/TRBV12-4
j_call: TRBJ1-5
cdr3_aa: CASSPPGAGSGEPHHF

v_call: TRBV24-1
j_call: TRBJ2-1
cdr3_aa: CATRLAGGLGSYNEQFF

v_call: TRBV11-2
j_call: TRBJ2-3
cdr3_aa: CASSTLAGVTDTQYF

v_call: TRBV5-6
j_call: TRBJ2-5
cdr3_aa: CASSLGGRGETQYF

v_call: TRBV5-1
j_call: TRBJ2-7
cdr3_aa: CASSLAAGDHEQYF

v_call: TRBV20-1
j_call: TRBJ1-5
cdr3_aa: CSAQRVARHQYSNQPQHF

v_call: TRBV5-8
j_call: TRBJ2-3
cdr3_aa: CASSFRSTDTQYF